This T cell receptor beta chain emerged from a study of T-cell reconstitution after alpha-beta-depleted transplantation in children. This CDR3 is built from 16 residues. V was clipped by 4 bases and J by 6 bases, with 22 bases between them. Germline CDR1 LGHDT, CDR2 YNNKEL (reference sequence). Preparation of the TCRbeta library used unique molecular identifiers. TCRdb reanalysed the PCR reads using MiXCR and keeps one entry per CDR3 protein. Here the sample spans 700,000 to 850,000 distinct CDR3 sequences, roughly 15% being singletons. With respect to this clonotype: Its antigen is still unknown.

Study-level findings and limits: Reportedly, roughly two months post-transplant, alpha-beta T cells arose from several hundred expanded graft clones. Diversity of TCRbeta at day 60 was high in some patients, arising from surviving recipient T cells and thymic progenitors. At the one-year point after transplant, T-cell counts and TCRbeta diversity were found to come mostly from T cells that had been newly produced.

This specimen consisted of PBMCs, mostly from graft donor cells, obtained 360 days after TCRalphabeta/CD19-depleted stem cell transplant. The chain joins TRBV3-1 to TRBJ2-7; maybe TRBD1 (7 bases). The source of this sequence is a male patient younger than 18 who had a stem cell transplant for acute lymphoblastic leukemia, so the T cells may come from the graft donor. Here the CDR3 reads CASSPQGGNHRGEQYF. The CDR3 DNA is TGTGCCAGCAGCCCCCAAGGGGGGAATCACAGGGGCGAGCAGTACTTC.